Included here is one TCR beta chain sequence, with context. Germline CDR1 and CDR2: MNHEY and SMNVEV (reference sequence). The J segment lost 3 bases and the V segment lost 2 bases, leaving 4 bases of the junction unmatched. The CDR3 totals 14 residues. These data come from a study of blood T cell repertoires in COVID-19. Study-wide background: Italy, Spain and the United States were the sources of the convalescent and acute COVID-19 samples. In each case, the material was cDNA or gDNA derived from T cells, B-cell-depleted T cells, or PBMCs.

Authors' analysis steps: How many nucleated cells were present was estimated from reference gene primer amplification. Libraries were prepared by immunoSEQ multiplex PCR; TCRdb keeps only in-frame clonotypes and omits some of them. V and J calls and clone size are as listed in that table; D and trimming were resolved from the DNA. The data hold a few hundred thousand clones, with approximately 80% observed a single time. The chain combines TRBV27 with TRBJ2-7; 7 nucleotides align to TRBD1. The sequenced sample consisted of peripheral blood. This TCR derives from a man in his sixties with acute or convalescent COVID-19. The CDR3 coding sequence is TGTGCCAGCAGTTTAGACTACAGGGGCTACGAGCAGTACTTC. Its translation: CASSLDYRGYEQYF.